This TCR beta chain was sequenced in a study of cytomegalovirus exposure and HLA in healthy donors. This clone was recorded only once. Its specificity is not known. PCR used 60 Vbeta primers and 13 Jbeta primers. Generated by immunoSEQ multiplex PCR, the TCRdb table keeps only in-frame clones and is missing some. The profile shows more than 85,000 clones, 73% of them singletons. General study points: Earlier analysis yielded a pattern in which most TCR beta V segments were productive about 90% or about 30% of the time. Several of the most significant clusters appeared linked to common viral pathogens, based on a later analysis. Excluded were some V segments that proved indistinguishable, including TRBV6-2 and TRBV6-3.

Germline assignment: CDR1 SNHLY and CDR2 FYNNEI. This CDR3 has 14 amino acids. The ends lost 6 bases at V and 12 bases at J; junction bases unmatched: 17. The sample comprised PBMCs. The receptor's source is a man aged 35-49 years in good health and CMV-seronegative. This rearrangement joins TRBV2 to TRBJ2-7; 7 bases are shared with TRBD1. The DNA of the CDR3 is TGTGCCAGCAGGGGAATAGGGGGACAGCTTTATGTGTACTTC. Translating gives CASRGIGGQLYVYF.